The 9 T cell receptor beta chains below were found in one sample sequenced in a study of blood T cells in healthy people across ages. A second about 7 to 12 cycle PCR used barcoded and J-beta primers. TCRdb called the 5' RACE reads again in MiXCR, with one record for every CDR3 protein. Among a few hundred thousand distinct CDR3 sequences listed, about 27% were seen once. The same sample was also studied in work on T cells of mothers and their children.

Sequenced material: blood. These receptors all come from a boy younger than 10 in good health.

This clonotype occurred a few times. V gene TRBV7-9 combines with J gene TRBJ2-5; 11 bases are a match to TRBD2. The DNA end is more similar to TRBJ2-1, so the J call may be wrong. CDR3 length: 15 residues. Germline V gene sequence: CDR1 SEHNR, CDR2 FQNEAQ (reference sequence). DNA of the CDR3: TGTGCCAGCAGCATGAGACTAGCGGGGTACAATGAGCAGTTCTTC. Its protein product is CASSMRLAGYNEQFF.

In its sample, this clonotype was seen a few times. The rearrangement joins TRBV12-5 to TRBJ2-2, with TRBD2 matching 9 bases. The length of the CDR3 is 14 residues. CDR1 and CDR2 from the germline V gene are LGHNT and FRNRAP. After removal of 10 bases from V and 3 bases from J, the junction contained 6 bases not matched to a gene. The CDR3 here is CATGGRADTGELFF. CDR3 coding DNA: TGTGCTACCGGCGGGAGGGCCGACACCGGGGAGCTGTTTTTT. The full variable domain, its missing parts supplied by reference TRBV12-5 and TRBJ2-2, is DARVTQTPRHKVTEMGQEVTMRCQPILGHNTVFWYRQTMMQGLELLAYFRNRAPLDDSGMPKDRFSAEMPDATLATLKIQPSEPRDSAVYFCATGGRADTGELFFGEGSRLTVL.

This clonotype was seen only a few times. The rearrangement uses TRBV29-1 and TRBJ2-1; TRBD1 agrees at 8 bases. V trimming: 4 bases; J trimming: 3 bases; junction bases outside the gene matches: 14. CDR3 length: 17 residues. CDR1 is SQVTM and CDR2 is ANQGSEA in the germline V gene. CDR3 sequence reads: CSVVVGYRDRIYNEQFF. CDR3 coding DNA: TGCAGCGTTGTTGTGGGATACCGGGACAGGATCTACAATGAGCAGTTCTTC.

This clonotype has a count of ten or more. The chain recombines TRBV13 with TRBJ2-5; TRBD2 might be the D (6 bases). CDR1 is PRHDT, CDR2 FYEKMQ, per germline (reference sequence). Trimming stripped 6 bases from V and 5 bases from J, with 13 bases between. This CDR3 has 13 residues. The CDR3 region is CASSQPGVETQYF. The DNA of the CDR3 is TGTGCCAGCAGTCAGCCGGGAGTTGAGACCCAGTACTTC.

V is TRBV20-1 and J is TRBJ2-3; 15 positions match TRBD2. The CDR3 is made up of 15 amino acids. Germline CDR1 reads DFQATT; CDR2 reads SNEGSKA (reference sequence). This chain's CDR3 is CRGTSGRLSTDTQYF. CDR3 sequence (DNA): TGCAGGGGGACTAGCGGGAGGCTCAGCACAGATACGCAGTATTTT.

The genes are TRBV20-1 and TRBJ2-3; D is uncertain. Deletions cut 2 bases from V and 0 bases from J, with 12 bases between. Germline V gene data show CDR1 as DFQATT and CDR2 as SNEGSKA (reference sequence). This CDR3 region has 15 residues. The CDR3 bases are TGCAGTGCTAGAATCTCTCCGACTAGCACAGATACGCAGTATTTT. It yields the protein CSARISPTSTDTQYF.

This clonotype has just a few counts. The V and J genes are TRBV12-3 or TRBV12-4 and TRBJ2-5; possibly TRBD2 for D (6 bases). The V gene lost 6 bases and the J gene lost 2 bases, with 13 bases spanning the gap. The CDR3 is made up of 14 amino acids. The CDR3 DNA sequence: TGTGCCAGCAGAGAGGGCGGGACTCAAGAGACCCAGTACTTC. Translated, it gives CASREGGTQETQYF.

This clonotype was observed a few times. The rearrangement joins TRBV12-5 to TRBJ1-1; no definite D call. Germline loops: CDR1 LGHNT, CDR2 FRNRAP. V was trimmed by 5 bases and J by 7 bases, leaving 8 bases between them. The CDR3 runs 11 residues. CDR3 sequence (DNA): TGTGCTAGTGGTCCCGGGCTTGAAGCTTTCTTT. Protein product: CASGPGLEAFF.

There are a few counts of this clonotype. V usage is TRBV4-3 and J usage is TRBJ2-5; D unresolved. The J call could be wrong; TRBJ2-7 is a better fit for the DNA end. CDR3 length equals 15 residues. In germline, CDR1 is LGHNA, CDR2 YSLEER. CDR3 coding DNA: TGCGCCAGCAGCCAAGATTGGGCTGGGTTGGACGAGCAGTACTTC. Translating it yields CASSQDWAGLDEQYF.